This T cell receptor (beta chain) came from a study of CD8+CD57+ T cells in acquired aplastic anemia. CD8+CD57+ cell expansion, shown by flow cytometry, had occurred in the patients selected for sequencing. The length of the CDR3 is 12 residues. The germline CDR1 and CDR2 sequences are SGDLS and YYNGEE. The V end lost 4 bases, the J end lost 4 bases, and 8 bases lay between the germline ends. The TCR beta profiling, which covered VDJ combination and CDR3 sequence, was carried out using genomic DNA as the template. TCRdb used MiXCR to reprocess the reads, holding one entry per CDR3 protein. The sample yields around 210,000 distinct CDR3 sequences, 60% to 80% seen once.

Sequenced sample: sorted CD4+, CD8+, or CD8+CD57+ T cells (not recorded which) from PBMCs. This sequence was found in a human donor with aplastic anemia. This chain joins TRBV9 and TRBJ1-1; D gene ambiguous. In DNA, the CDR3 is TGTGCCAGCAGCTCGGACGGCACTGAAGCTTTCTTT. This codes for CASSSDGTEAFF.